This entry concerns a single T cell receptor beta chain. This sample stems from a study of blood T cell repertoires in COVID-19. The wider study: T cells, B-cell-depleted T cells, or PBMCs supplied cDNA or gDNA.

The V gene's germline CDR1 is SQVTM and CDR2 ANQGSEA. V lost 6 bases and J lost 8; bases outside the gene matches: 6. CDR3 length: 11 amino acids. Authors' methods: Reference gene primer amplification in the assay estimated nucleated cell counts. The data were produced by immunoSEQ multiplex PCR, yet TCRdb's version contains in-frame clones alone and is incomplete. The DNA was the basis for D and trimming; V, J and clone size are from that table. Among 90,000 to 130,000 clones listed, around 79% were seen once. The V and J genes are TRBV29-1 and TRBJ1-1; 7 nucleotides align to TRBD1. The receptor was isolated from a woman at least 80 years old with active or convalescent COVID-19. The sequencing input was peripheral blood. The CDR3 region is CSVTNRGEAFF. CDR3 nucleotide sequence: TGCAGCGTCACAAACAGGGGAGAAGCTTTCTTT.